This T cell receptor beta chain emerged from a study of blood T cell repertoires in COVID-19. About the research overall: Both acute and convalescent COVID-19 samples were obtained from the United States, Italy and Spain. The analysed material was cDNA or gDNA that came from T cells, B-cell-depleted T cells, or PBMCs.

Authors' processing steps: Using reference gene primer amplification, nucleated cell counts were estimated. Method: immunoSEQ multiplex PCR; TCRdb's copy keeps in-frame clones and lacks some. V, J and clone size reflect that table, while D and trimming were determined from the DNA. The data show approximately 250,000 clones, around 84% seen once. The sequence came from a man aged 60-69 years with acute or convalescent COVID-19. Material: peripheral blood.

The DNA for the CDR3 is TGTGCCAGCAGCTCGGGACAGGGCAGGGTCGAGCAGTACTTC. Protein: CASSSGQGRVEQYF. This chain connects TRBV5-6 to TRBJ2-7, with 9 positions matching TRBD1. The CDR3 totals 14 residues. With 3 bases clipped from V and 6 bases from J, the junction kept 7 bases outside the gene matches. From germline, CDR1 is SGHDT and CDR2 YYEEEE.